This T cell receptor beta chain was retrieved from a study of breast tumors, draining lymph nodes, adjacent tissues. The lymph nodes were axillary draining lymph nodes from breast cancer patients. CDR3 length: 14 residues. The V end lost 6 bases, the J end lost 0 bases, and 11 bases lay between the germline ends. CDR1 is SGHTA and CDR2 is FQGNSA in the germline V gene. The table lists this clonotype with many counts. What it binds is not known. General study findings and limits: The lymph node origin of tumor T cells was framed as consistent with a hypothesis, not demonstrated. Tumor repertoires ranked between lymph nodes and nontumor tissue in diversity, with V and J gene preferences. Tumor and nontumor repertoires were significantly more similar in luminal-like than in basal-like breast cancer. The data were judged consistent with most tumor T cells coming from lymph node and expanding in tumor.

TCRdb recomputed calls from the multiplex PCR reads with MiXCR, one row per CDR3 protein. Of under 250,000 distinct CDR3 sequences detected, around 32% appear once; the ten largest clones hold 1.4%. The sample consisted of axillary lymph node tissue. This clonotype originated in a female donor with breast cancer. Some clones in this sample may be carry-over from other donors' samples. The V call is TRBV7-2, the J call TRBJ1-2; D perhaps matches TRBD1 (5 bases). As DNA, the CDR3 is TGTGCCAGCAGTCCGAGGGACCCTAACTATGGCTACACCTTC. As protein: CASSPRDPNYGYTF.